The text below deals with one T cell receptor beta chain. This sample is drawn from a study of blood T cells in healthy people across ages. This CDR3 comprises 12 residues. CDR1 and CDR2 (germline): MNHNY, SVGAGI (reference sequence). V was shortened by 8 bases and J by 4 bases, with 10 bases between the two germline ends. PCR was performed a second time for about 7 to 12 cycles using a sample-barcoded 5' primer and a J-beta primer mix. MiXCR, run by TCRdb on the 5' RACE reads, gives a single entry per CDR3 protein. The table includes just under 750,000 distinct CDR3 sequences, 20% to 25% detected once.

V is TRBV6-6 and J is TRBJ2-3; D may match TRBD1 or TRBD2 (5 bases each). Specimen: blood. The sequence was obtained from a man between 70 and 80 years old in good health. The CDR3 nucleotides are TGTGCCAGCGGCCGGGACCCAGATACGCAGTATTTT. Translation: CASGRDPDTQYF.